The 15 T cell receptor beta chains in this list originate from one sample, sequenced in a study of blood T cells in healthy people across ages. The use of a sample-barcoded 5' primer and a J-beta primer mix characterized a second PCR of roughly 6 to 11 cycles. TCRdb re-derived calls from the 5' RACE reads in MiXCR, one entry per CDR3 protein. The sample lists fewer than 900,000 distinct CDR3 sequences; 35% to 45% were seen once. What was sequenced was blood. Receptors were obtained from a woman aged 55-70 years in good health.

This clonotype was observed a single time. The CDR3 spells CASSVETGVYEQYF. CDR3 sequence (DNA): TGTGCCAGCAGCGTAGAGACAGGAGTCTACGAGCAGTACTTC. The V gene is TRBV9, the J gene TRBJ2-7; perhaps TRBD1 as D (6 bases). Germline CDR1 reads SGDLS; CDR2 reads YYNGEE. The CDR3 has 14 amino acids. Trimming stripped 0 bases from V and 3 bases from J, with 10 bases between.

This clonotype was found a few times. This chain joins TRBV5-1 and TRBJ1-5; 7 bases map to TRBD1. The CDR3 extends over 13 amino acids. The ends lost 4 bases at V and 5 bases at J; junction bases unmatched: 3. Germline V gene sequence: CDR1 SGHRS, CDR2 YFSETQ. The CDR3 spells CASSEGADQPQHF. CDR3 sequence (DNA): TGCGCCAGCAGCGAGGGGGCAGATCAGCCCCAGCATTTT.

This clonotype was found once. This rearrangement joins TRBV28 to TRBJ2-6, with D unclear. Germline loops: CDR1 MDHEN, CDR2 SYDVKM. Trimming took 6 bases from V and 2 from J, leaving 5 bases between them. This CDR3 comprises 13 residues. This CDR3 reads CASSVPGANVLTF. The CDR3 bases are TGTGCCAGCAGCGTCCCTGGGGCCAACGTCCTGACTTTC.

The table lists this clonotype with a few counts. Here the CDR3 DNA reads TGCGCCAGCAGCTGGAGGGGGGCCTCCTACGAGCAGTACTTC. Protein: CASSWRGASYEQYF. This chain joins TRBV5-1 and TRBJ2-7; D might be TRBD1 or TRBD2, each matching 6 bases. V was trimmed by 3 bases and J by 0 bases, leaving 10 bases between them. Looked up from germline, CDR1 is SGHRS and CDR2 is YFSETQ. This CDR3 contains 14 residues.

This clonotype was observed a handful of times. The V and J genes are TRBV20-1 and TRBJ2-7; D might be TRBD1 or TRBD2, each matching 6 bases. The CDR3 is made up of 14 amino acids. The V and J ends lost 2 bases and 5 bases respectively, with 16 bases between them. The germline V gene has CDR1 DFQATT and CDR2 SNEGSKA (reference sequence). The CDR3 protein is CSARRGPSGNEQYF. Here the CDR3 DNA reads TGCAGTGCTAGACGGGGGCCGTCGGGAAACGAGCAGTACTTC.

This clonotype has a handful of counts. In DNA, the CDR3 is TGCAGTGCGACCCCCCGGGACAGGTTTTCGGATAGCAATCAGCCCCAGCATTTT. Protein product: CSATPRDRFSDSNQPQHF. The rearrangement joins TRBV20-1 to TRBJ1-5, with TRBD1 identical over 8 bases. Germline CDR1 reads DFQATT; CDR2 reads SNEGSKA (reference sequence). V gave up 6 bases and J gave up 0 bases; unmatched junction bases: 16. The CDR3 consists of 18 residues.

CDR3 sequence (DNA): TGTGCCAGCAAGGGGGACGGGAACTACAATGAGCAGTTCTTC. Its translation: CASKGDGNYNEQFF. This rearrangement joins TRBV28 to TRBJ2-1, with D possibly being TRBD1 (6 bases). The germline V gene encodes CDR1 MDHEN and CDR2 SYDVKM. The CDR3 consists of 14 residues. Deletions cut 7 bases from V and 3 bases from J, with 13 bases between. The variable domain in full, completed from reference TRBV28 and TRBJ2-1, reads DVKVTQSSRYLVKRTGEKVFLECVQDMDHENMFWYRQDPGLGLRLIYFSYDVKMKEKGDIPEGYSVSREKKERFSLILESASTNQTSMYLCASKGDGNYNEQFFGPGTRLTVL.

This clonotype was recorded at least ten times. The chain carries TRBV7-2 and TRBJ2-7; 7 bases align to TRBD2. The V gene end was trimmed by 2 bases and the J gene end by 2 bases; junction bases not matched to a gene: 3. The length of the CDR3 is 14 residues. In germline, CDR1 is SGHTA, CDR2 FQGNSA. The CDR3 loop reads CASSLPSGPYEQYF. CDR3 sequence (DNA): TGTGCCAGCAGCTTACCTAGCGGTCCCTACGAGCAGTACTTC.

This chain connects TRBV12-3 or TRBV12-4 to TRBJ1-2, with D unresolved. Trimming took off 5 bases at V and 4 bases at J, with 11 bases between the two ends. The length of the CDR3 is 13 residues. The CDR3 region has the DNA TGTGCCAGCAGTGTTCCGCAGGTCTATGGCTACACCTTC. Protein sequence: CASSVPQVYGYTF.

CDR3 sequence: CASSATTGYLYEQYF. CDR3 nucleotides: TGCGCCAGCAGCGCAACCACAGGGTACCTCTACGAGCAGTACTTC. The gene calls are TRBV4-1 and TRBJ2-7; weak D call: TRBD1 (6 bases). The germline CDR1 and CDR2 sequences are MGHRA and YSYEKL. The V end lost 5 bases, the J end lost 3 bases, and 17 bases lay between the germline ends. The CDR3 is made up of 15 amino acids.

The rearrangement uses TRBV20-1 and TRBJ1-4; 7 bases agree with TRBD1. V shed 4 bases and J 5 bases; nucleotides not matched to a gene: 7. Germline CDR1 reads DFQATT; CDR2 reads SNEGSKA (reference sequence). This CDR3 has 14 residues. The CDR3 DNA sequence: TGCAGTGCTACCTTTCAGGGGGTGAATGAAAAACTGTTTTTT. Its protein is CSATFQGVNEKLFF.

This clonotype has more than one count but fewer than ten. The V gene is TRBV2, the J gene TRBJ2-3, with D perhaps matching TRBD2 (5 bases). V lost 7 bases and J lost 1, with 12 bases in between. This CDR3 has 14 amino acids. Germline CDR1 and CDR2: SNHLY and FYNNEI. The CDR3 DNA sequence: TGTGCCAGCACTTCGTTCGGGGGCACAGATACGCAGTATTTT. This codes for CASTSFGGTDTQYF.

The chain uses TRBV12-3 or TRBV12-4 and TRBJ2-7; 12 positions match TRBD2. There are 14 residues in the CDR3. The ends lost 6 bases at V and 5 bases at J; junction bases unmatched: 5. CDR3 in DNA: TGTGCCAGCAGCGGACTAGCGGGGTCCCACGAGCAGTACTTC. Amino acids: CASSGLAGSHEQYF.

This chain uses TRBV11-3 with TRBJ2-7; 14 positions agree with TRBD2. The J call is in doubt because the DNA end fits TRBJ2-5 better. The CDR3 extends over 18 amino acids. Germline V gives CDR1 SGHNT, CDR2 YENEEA. For the CDR3, the DNA is TGTGCCAGCAGCTCGGGAAGAGGGACTAGCGGGAGTTTCGAGACCCAGTACTTC. It yields the protein CASSSGRGTSGSFETQYF.

This clonotype showed up just a few times. The genes are TRBV7-2 and TRBJ2-3; 7 nucleotides agree with TRBD2. V trimming: 7 bases; J trimming: 2 bases; junction bases outside the gene matches: 3. Germline-derived CDR1 and CDR2 are SGHTA and FQGNSA. CDR3 length: 13 amino acids. Written as DNA, the CDR3 is TGTGCCAGCATCAGCGGGAACACAGATACGCAGTATTTT. Encoded protein: CASISGNTDTQYF.